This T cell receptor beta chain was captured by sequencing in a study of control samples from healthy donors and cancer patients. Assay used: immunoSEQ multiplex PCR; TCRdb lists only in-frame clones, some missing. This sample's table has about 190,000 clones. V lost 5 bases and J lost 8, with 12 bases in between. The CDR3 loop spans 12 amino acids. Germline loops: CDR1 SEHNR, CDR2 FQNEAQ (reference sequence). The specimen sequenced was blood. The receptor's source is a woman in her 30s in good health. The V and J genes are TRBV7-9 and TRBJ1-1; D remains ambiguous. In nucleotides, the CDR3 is TGTGCCAGCAGCCGATTGATGGGAGAAGCTTTCTTT. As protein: CASSRLMGEAFF.